The 17 T cell receptor beta chains listed next were all sequenced from one sample in a study of blood T cell repertoires in COVID-19. The assay was immunoSEQ multiplex PCR, and TCRdb's table has in-frame clones only and misses some. The sample has about 97,000 clones, approximately 84% seen once; the top ten hold more than 9%. Sequencing was done on a sample of peripheral blood. These receptors were taken from a man in his 70s with acute or convalescent COVID-19.

The CDR3 region is CASSGRGRDTGELFF. DNA of the CDR3: TGTGCCAGCAGCGGTAGGGGGCGCGACACCGGGGAGCTGTTTTTT. This sequence joins TRBV5-6 and TRBJ2-2; 7 bases map to TRBD1. The CDR3 is 15 residues long. With V trimmed by 4 bases and J by 3 bases, 6 bases remained unmatched. The germline V gene encodes CDR1 SGHDT and CDR2 YYEEEE.

The genes are TRBV20-1 and TRBJ2-2, with D possibly TRBD1 on 6 matching bases. Germline V gene data show CDR1 as DFQATT and CDR2 as SNEGSKA (reference sequence). This CDR3 contains 13 residues. Trimming cost V 3 bases and J 4 bases, with 9 bases left between them. CDR3 amino acids: CSASGTFTGELFF. In nucleotides, the CDR3 is TGCAGTGCTAGTGGGACATTCACCGGGGAGCTGTTTTTT.

This chain uses TRBV28 with TRBJ1-2, with D uncertain. Germline CDR1 reads MDHEN; CDR2 reads SYDVKM. V was shortened by 5 bases and J by 2 bases, with 9 bases between the two germline ends. The CDR3 runs to 13 residues. CDR3 loop: CASSGSVNYGYTF. CDR3 nucleotides: TGTGCCAGCAGTGGGAGTGTCAACTATGGCTACACCTTC.

V and J are TRBV5-8 and TRBJ2-4; D is unclear. From germline, CDR1 is SGHTS and CDR2 YDEGEE. The CDR3 is 13 amino acids. Trimming took off 5 bases at V and 8 bases at J, with 14 bases between the two ends. The DNA for the CDR3 is TGTGCCAGCAGTTATACGACACGTGACATTCAGTACTTC. Amino acids: CASSYTTRDIQYF. The whole variable domain, filled in from reference TRBV5-8 and TRBJ2-4, reads EAGVTQSPTHLIKTRGQQATLRCSPISGHTSVYWYQQALGLGLQFLLWYDEGEERNRGNFPPRFSGRQFPNYSSELNVNALELEDSALYLCASSYTTRDIQYFGAGTRLSVL.

The rearrangement links TRBV7-9 to TRBJ1-5; no clear D gene. The CDR3 runs 13 residues. The germline V gene encodes CDR1 SEHNR and CDR2 FQNEAQ (reference sequence). V was trimmed by 0 bases and J by 3 bases, leaving 3 bases between them. CDR3 sequence: CASSLALNQPQHF. For the CDR3, the DNA is TGTGCCAGCAGCTTAGCCCTCAATCAGCCCCAGCATTTT.

The chain is built from TRBV15 and TRBJ1-3; D gene uncertain. Trimming left V 3 bases short and J 0 bases short, with 12 bases between. Per germline, CDR1 LNHNV and CDR2 YYDKDF (reference sequence). CDR3 size: 16 residues. The CDR3 spells CATSSYEAVSGNTIYF. The CDR3 DNA follows: TGTGCCACCAGCAGTTATGAGGCTGTCTCTGGAAACACCATATATTTT. The variable domain in full, completed from reference TRBV15 and TRBJ1-3, reads DAMVIQNPRYQVTQFGKPVTLSCSQTLNHNVMYWYQQKSSQAPKLLFHYYDKDFNNEADTPDNFQSRRPNTSFCFLDIRSPGLGDTAMYLCATSSYEAVSGNTIYFGEGSWLTVV.

Here the CDR3 reads CASSPHRVNTGELFF. The CDR3 coding sequence is TGTGCCAGCAGCCCCCACAGGGTAAACACCGGGGAGCTGTTTTTT. The chain couples TRBV7-6 to TRBJ2-2; D perhaps matches TRBD1 (6 bases). This CDR3 has 15 residues. The V end lost 5 bases, the J end lost 2 bases, and 12 bases lay between the germline ends. From germline, CDR1 is SGHVS and CDR2 FNYEAQ.

This clone has a handful of counts. This rearrangement joins TRBV6-5 to TRBJ2-7; 9 bases match TRBD2. Per the germline V gene, CDR1 is MNHEY and CDR2 is SVGAGI. The junction had 6 bases not matched to a gene; V was cut back by 8 bases and J by 4 bases. The CDR3 extends over 13 amino acids. The CDR3 region is CASQVAGEYEQYF. The DNA for the CDR3 is TGTGCCAGCCAAGTAGCGGGGGAATACGAGCAGTACTTC.

The chain links TRBV27 to TRBJ2-3, with 7 bases aligning to TRBD2. J was trimmed by 5 bases and V by 5 bases; bases with no gene match: 19. Germline CDR1 is MNHEY and CDR2 is SMNVEV (reference sequence). The CDR3 is made up of 18 amino acids. CDR3 sequence (DNA): TGTGCCAGCAGTCGGGGTCGGTATGGGGGGGTTGGAGAAGATACGCAGTATTTT. Translated, it gives CASSRGRYGGVGEDTQYF.

The rearrangement uses TRBV2 and TRBJ1-5; no clear D. Germline V gene sequence: CDR1 SNHLY, CDR2 FYNNEI. The V and J ends lost 2 bases and 6 bases respectively, with 14 bases between them. The CDR3 spans 15 residues. The CDR3 reads CASSELVQSGQPQHF. CDR3 nucleotide sequence: TGTGCCAGCAGTGAATTAGTCCAAAGCGGTCAGCCCCAGCATTTT. Combining the CDR3 with reference TRBV2 and TRBJ1-5 gives the whole variable domain EPEVTQTPSHQVTQMGQEVILRCVPISNHLYFYWYRQILGQKVEFLVSFYNNEISEKSEIFDDQFSVERPDGSNFTLKIRSTKLEDSAMYFCASSELVQSGQPQHFGDGTRLSIL.

V is TRBV7-3 and J is TRBJ2-1, with TRBD2 identical over 12 bases. Losses at the gene ends were 5 bases for V and 0 bases for J; bases not matched to a gene: 2. The CDR3 runs to 16 residues. Germline CDR1 reads SGHTA; CDR2 reads FQGTGA. Here the CDR3 DNA reads TGTGCCAGCAGCCGGACTAGCGGGACCTCCTACAATGAGCAGTTCTTC. Protein: CASSRTSGTSYNEQFF.

V gene TRBV12-3 or TRBV12-4 combines with J gene TRBJ1-6, with D hard to call. V lost 7 bases and J 7 bases, leaving 8 bases between the germline ends. The CDR3 contains 12 residues. The CDR3 DNA sequence: TGTGCCAGCACCCAGATGAATTCACCCCTCCACTTT. It specifies CASTQMNSPLHF.

The rearrangement uses TRBV3-1 (or the pseudogene TRBV3-2) and TRBJ1-5; D remains ambiguous. Trimming removed 3 bases from V and 3 bases from J, with 12 bases in between. Germline loops: CDR1 LGHDT, CDR2 YNNKEL (reference sequence). This CDR3 has 15 amino acids. CDR3 DNA sequence: TGTGCCAGCAGCCAGGGCCCGGGGAACAATCAGCCCCAGCATTTT. This translates into CASSQGPGNNQPQHF.

CDR3 amino acids: CASRLSTGSGNTIYF. CDR3 DNA sequence: TGTGCCAGCAGGCTATCGACAGGCTCTGGAAACACCATATATTTT. The chain links TRBV7-2 to TRBJ1-3; tentative D call: TRBD1 (6 bases). The germline gives CDR1 SGHTA, CDR2 FQGNSA. The CDR3 spans 15 residues. V lost 6 bases and J 0 bases, leaving 12 bases between the germline ends.

Worth noting for this clone: The same CDR3 also results from other DNA sequences found in this sample. The chain links TRBV7-9 to TRBJ1-2; TRBD1 matches at 7 bases. With 3 bases clipped from V and 2 bases from J, the junction kept 0 bases outside the gene matches. The CDR3 runs to 13 residues. Germline V CDR1 and CDR2: SEHNR, FQNEAQ (reference sequence). The CDR3 loop is CASSLGQNYGYTF. CDR3 in DNA: TGTGCCAGCAGCTTGGGACAGAACTATGGCTACACCTTC.

This clone has just a few counts. V usage is TRBV7-8 and J usage is TRBJ1-3, with D unclear. This CDR3 comprises 14 residues. V dropped 0 bases and J dropped 0 bases, with 3 bases sitting between them. CDR1 and CDR2 from the germline V gene are SGHVS and FQNEAQ. CDR3 loop: CASSLAASGNTIYF. CDR3 sequence (DNA): TGTGCCAGCAGCTTAGCGGCCTCTGGAAACACCATATATTTT. The full variable domain, with the rest looked up from reference TRBV7-8 and TRBJ1-3, is GAGVSQSPRYKVAKRGQDVALRCDPISGHVSLFWYQQALGQGPEFLTYFQNEAQLDKSGLPSDRFFAERPEGSVSTLKIQRTQQEDSAVYLCASSLAASGNTIYFGEGSWLTVV.

The V and J genes are TRBV5-8 and TRBJ2-1; TRBD2 might be the D (7 bases). The germline V gene has CDR1 SGHTS and CDR2 YDEGEE. The V gene lost 2 bases and the J gene lost 6 bases, with 15 bases spanning the gap. The CDR3 runs to 15 residues. The CDR3 coding sequence is TGTGCCAGCAGCTTTCGGGGGGCGGCCCTCAATGAGCAGTTCTTC. Amino acids: CASSFRGAALNEQFF.